This T cell receptor (beta chain) comes out of a study of shared clonotypes between healthy human individuals. Only in-frame clones appear in the TCRdb table, and some are missing; sequencing was by immunoSEQ multiplex PCR. The table records 2 million to 2.5 million clones, 95% of them present only once. Looked up from germline, CDR1 is WSHSY and CDR2 is SAAADI. The J segment lost 7 bases and the V segment lost 6 bases, leaving 8 bases of the junction unmatched. CDR3 length: 15 amino acids. The chain has TRBV10-2 and TRBJ2-1; TRBD2 agrees at 11 bases. The sequence came from a man aged 18 to 29 in good health. The sample taken for sequencing was naive CD4+ T cells sorted from blood. Subset in this sample: CD45RA+ positively selected. The CDR3 nucleotides are TGCGCCAGCAGGGGGGTACTAGCGGGGGATAATGAGCAGTTCTTC. Translated: CASRGVLAGDNEQFF.